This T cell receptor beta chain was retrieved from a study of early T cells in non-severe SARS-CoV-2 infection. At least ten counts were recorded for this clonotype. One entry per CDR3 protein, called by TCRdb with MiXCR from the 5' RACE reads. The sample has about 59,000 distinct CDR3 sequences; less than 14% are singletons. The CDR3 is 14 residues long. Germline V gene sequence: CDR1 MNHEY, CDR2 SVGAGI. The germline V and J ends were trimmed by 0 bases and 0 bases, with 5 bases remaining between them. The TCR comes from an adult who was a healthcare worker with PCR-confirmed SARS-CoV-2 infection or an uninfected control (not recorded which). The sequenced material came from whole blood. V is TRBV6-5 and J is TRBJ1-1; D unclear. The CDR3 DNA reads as TGTGCCAGCAGTTACTCGGTGTTGAACACTGAAGCTTTCTTT. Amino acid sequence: CASSYSVLNTEAFF.